The 24 T cell receptor beta chains below come from one sample, sequenced in a study of control samples from healthy donors and cancer patients. Assay: immunoSEQ multiplex PCR; the TCRdb copy retains only in-frame clones and omits some. The sample yields about 190,000 clones, 80% to 95% seen once. The sequenced material came from blood. Source of these receptors: a man aged 18 to 35 in good health.

V is TRBV15 and J is TRBJ1-1; no clear D. The CDR3 runs to 18 residues. Germline V lookup: CDR1 LNHNV, CDR2 YYDKDF (reference sequence). The V end lost 1 base, the J end lost 0 bases, and 18 bases lay between the germline ends. The DNA for the CDR3 is TGTGCCACCAGCAGAGCCCCTAAGCGCGCAGAAATGAACACTGAAGCTTTCTTT. Protein sequence: CATSRAPKRAEMNTEAFF. Full variable domain (outside the CDR3, taken from reference TRBV15 and TRBJ1-1): DAMVIQNPRYQVTQFGKPVTLSCSQTLNHNVMYWYQQKSSQAPKLLFHYYDKDFNNEADTPDNFQSRRPNTSFCFLDIRSPGLGDTAMYLCATSRAPKRAEMNTEAFFGQGTRLTVV.

The gene calls are TRBV6-5 and TRBJ1-1, with 7 bases aligning to TRBD1. The CDR3 runs to 14 residues. Trimming at V came to 6 bases and at J to 3 bases, leaving 7 bases not matched to a gene. Germline V CDR1 and CDR2: MNHEY, SVGAGI. The CDR3 sequence is CASSSGGGHTEAFF. The DNA for the CDR3 is TGTGCCAGCAGCTCAGGGGGGGGGCACACTGAAGCTTTCTTT.

The gene calls are TRBV7-3 and TRBJ2-1; the D call may be TRBD1 or TRBD2 (5 bases each). Trimming took off 4 bases at V and 4 bases at J, with 20 bases between the two ends. CDR1 is SGHTA and CDR2 is FQGTGA in the germline V gene. The CDR3 sequence is 17 residues long. CDR3 sequence (DNA): TGTGCCAGCAGCTCCTCGCCGGGGCAGCCCGAATACAATGAGCAGTTCTTC. This sequence encodes CASSSSPGQPEYNEQFF.

V gene TRBV28 combines with J gene TRBJ1-2; maybe TRBD1 (5 bases). Germline CDR1 is MDHEN and CDR2 is SYDVKM. The CDR3 is 13 amino acids. Deletions cut 3 bases from V and 8 bases from J, with 13 bases between. CDR3 sequence: CASSFRDGVGYTF. In nucleotides, the CDR3 is TGTGCCAGCAGTTTTAGGGACGGAGTAGGCTACACCTTC.

This clone was seen a single time. The chain joins TRBV12-3 or TRBV12-4 to TRBJ1-2; D unclear. V lost 6 bases to trimming and J lost 6 bases, with 11 bases between them. The CDR3 has 12 amino acids. The CDR3 here is CASRTLVDGYTF. The CDR3 coding sequence is TGTGCCAGCAGGACCTTGGTCGATGGCTACACCTTC.

The V and J genes are TRBV28 and TRBJ2-4, with D maybe TRBD1 (6 bases). Germline CDR1 MDHEN, CDR2 SYDVKM. V shed 3 bases and J shed 6 bases, with 18 bases lying between them. The CDR3 extends over 16 amino acids. DNA for the CDR3: TGTGCCAGCAGTTTTATAGGATCGGGACATCTAAACATTCAGTACTTC. Its protein product is CASSFIGSGHLNIQYF.

About this clone: Distinct nucleotide sequences in the sample also encode this CDR3. The chain uses TRBV9 and TRBJ2-3; D is ambiguous. The length of the CDR3 is 15 residues. The V gene lost 0 bases and the J gene lost 0 bases, with 8 bases spanning the gap. In germline, CDR1 is SGDLS, CDR2 YYNGEE. CDR3 sequence (DNA): TGTGCCAGCAGCGTAGGAGTCGGCAGCACAGATACGCAGTATTTT. Translating gives CASSVGVGSTDTQYF.

This chain joins TRBV25-1 and TRBJ2-3, with D tentatively TRBD2 (6 bases). The V end lost 1 base, the J end lost 4 bases, and 9 bases lay between the germline ends. Per the germline V gene, CDR1 is MGHDK and CDR2 is SYGVNS. The CDR3 loop spans 14 amino acids. The CDR3 DNA reads as TGTGCCAGCAGTGAATGGGCGGGGCCAGATACGCAGTATTTT. It translates to CASSEWAGPDTQYF.

The J gene is TRBJ1-5, the V gene TRBV5-1; 7 nucleotides align to TRBD1. V dropped 2 bases and J dropped 0; count of bases not matched to a gene: 8. This CDR3 has 17 residues. Germline assignment: CDR1 SGHRS and CDR2 YFSETQ. The CDR3 here is CASSFRTGPYSNQPQHF. Written as DNA, the CDR3 is TGCGCCAGCAGCTTCAGGACAGGTCCATATAGCAATCAGCCCCAGCATTTT.

This clone was counted a few times. The chain couples TRBV19 to TRBJ1-5, with D uncertain. The CDR3 runs to 15 residues. Germline-derived CDR1 and CDR2 are LNHDA and SQIVND (reference sequence). The V end lost 1 base, the J end lost 1 base, and 8 bases lay between the germline ends. In DNA form, the CDR3 reads TGTGCCAGTAGTATAGGAAGCGGAAGCAATCAGCCCCAGCATTTT. This encodes CASSIGSGSNQPQHF.

V and J are TRBV28 and TRBJ1-1; the D gene is possibly TRBD1 (5 bases). Germline V gene data show CDR1 as MDHEN and CDR2 as SYDVKM. Trimming took 8 bases from V and 1 from J, leaving 11 bases between them. CDR3 length: 13 amino acids. CDR3 residues: CASLNRRNTEAFF. The CDR3 DNA sequence: TGTGCCAGCTTGAACAGGCGGAACACTGAAGCTTTCTTT. The variable domain in full, with the rest retrieved from reference TRBV28 and TRBJ1-1, is DVKVTQSSRYLVKRTGEKVFLECVQDMDHENMFWYRQDPGLGLRLIYFSYDVKMKEKGDIPEGYSVSREKKERFSLILESASTNQTSMYLCASLNRRNTEAFFGQGTRLTVV.

V is TRBV5-1 and J is TRBJ1-2, with 7 positions matching TRBD1. J was trimmed by 0 bases and V by 6 bases; bases with no gene match: 5. The CDR3 contains 14 residues. Germline assignment: CDR1 SGHRS and CDR2 YFSETQ. In DNA, the CDR3 is TGCGCCAGCACCAGGGACAGTACTAACTATGGCTACACCTTC. Translated, it gives CASTRDSTNYGYTF.

A few counts support this clone. The V gene is TRBV6-2 or TRBV6-3, the J gene TRBJ2-7, with unresolved D. Germline V gene data show CDR1 as MNHEY and CDR2 as SVGEGT. This CDR3 spans 12 amino acids. V lost 6 bases and J 9 bases, leaving 15 bases between the germline ends. The CDR3 DNA reads as TGTGCCAGCAGCAGCACTGCGTTGCCGCAGTACTTC. Its translation: CASSSTALPQYF.

The chain joins TRBV6-7 to TRBJ2-2; TRBD2 might be the D (5 bases). Being an ORF, TRBV6-7 has a function that is uncertain. The CDR3 consists of 16 residues. Trimming took 4 bases from V and 0 from J, leaving 12 bases between them. DNA of the CDR3: TGTGCCAGCAGTTCTCCCGGGGAAACGAACACCGGGGAGCTGTTTTTT. It specifies CASSSPGETNTGELFF.

In DNA, the CDR3 is TGCGCCAGCGAAATCGGGAATGAGCAGTTCTTC. This encodes CASEIGNEQFF. The gene calls are TRBV5-1 and TRBJ2-1; D is unresolved. In germline, CDR1 is SGHRS, CDR2 YFSETQ. CDR3 length: 11 amino acids. V lost 7 bases and J lost 7, with 9 bases in between.

This clone was recorded only once. V gene TRBV2 combines with J gene TRBJ1-1; D ambiguous. CDR1 and CDR2 from the germline V gene are SNHLY and FYNNEI. This CDR3 region has 14 residues. The germline V and J ends were trimmed by 7 bases and 0 bases, with 12 bases remaining between them. CDR3 sequence reads: CASKQRPLNTEAFF. The CDR3 DNA reads TGTGCCAGCAAGCAGAGACCGCTGAACACTGAAGCTTTCTTT.

The V gene is TRBV29-1, the J gene TRBJ1-2; the D gene is possibly TRBD1 (5 bases). V lost 6 bases to trimming and J lost 2 bases, with 10 bases between them. The CDR3 is 12 amino acids. The germline V gene encodes CDR1 SQVTM and CDR2 ANQGSEA. The CDR3 loop reads CSVQTANYGYTF. As DNA, the CDR3 is TGCAGCGTCCAGACAGCCAACTATGGCTACACCTTC.

The rearrangement uses TRBV2 and TRBJ2-5; D is undetermined. The CDR3 is 13 amino acids. Trimming left V 4 bases short and J 2 bases short, with 8 bases between. Germline V lookup: CDR1 SNHLY, CDR2 FYNNEI. The CDR3 loop is CASSAMTQETQYF. CDR3 DNA: TGTGCCAGCAGTGCGATGACTCAAGAGACCCAGTACTTC.

A word on this clone: Other nucleotide sequences in the sample specify the same CDR3. The genes are TRBV11-3 and TRBJ1-5, with 11 bases lining up with TRBD1. Germline V gene lookup returns CDR1 SGHNT and CDR2 YENEEA. This CDR3 region has 18 residues. Unmatched junction bases numbered 16, after V lost 5 bases and J lost 7 bases. The CDR3 region has the DNA TGTGCCAGCAGCCAGGAATTCCGGGACAGGGGGGAGGGGCAGCCCCAGCATTTT. It codes for CASSQEFRDRGEGQPQHF.

This chain's CDR3 is CASSLERDSPLHF. The DNA of the CDR3 is TGCGCCAGCAGCTTGGAGCGGGATTCACCCCTCCACTTT. This chain connects TRBV5-1 to TRBJ1-6; no firm D call. CDR3 length: 13 amino acids. CDR1 and CDR2 from the germline V gene are SGHRS and YFSETQ. Trimming left V 0 bases short and J 8 bases short, with 6 bases between.

The chain combines TRBV29-1 with TRBJ2-7; D uncertain. Trimming took off 3 bases at V and 3 bases at J, with 15 bases between the two ends. Germline loops: CDR1 SQVTM, CDR2 ANQGSEA. The CDR3 loop spans 14 amino acids. CDR3 nucleotides: TGCAGCGTTGAGAGCCAGGATAATAACTACGAGCAGTACTTC. It translates to CSVESQDNNYEQYF.

The chain couples TRBV2 to TRBJ2-7; tentatively, D is TRBD2 (6 bases). CDR3 length: 13 residues. Between the trimmed V and J ends, which lost 10 bases and 5 bases, there was a span of 18 bases. Per the germline V gene, CDR1 is SNHLY and CDR2 is FYNNEI. CDR3 region: CATVPGLTNEQYF. The CDR3 coding sequence is TGTGCCACTGTACCGGGACTTACTAACGAGCAGTACTTC. Full variable domain (outside the CDR3, taken from reference TRBV2 and TRBJ2-7): EPEVTQTPSHQVTQMGQEVILRCVPISNHLYFYWYRQILGQKVEFLVSFYNNEISEKSEIFDDQFSVERPDGSNFTLKIRSTKLEDSAMYFCATVPGLTNEQYFGPGTRLTVT.

The CDR3 DNA reads as TGTGCCAGCTCGGGACAGGGATTGTCCCTAGCCAAAAACATTCAGTACTTC. As protein: CASSGQGLSLAKNIQYF. The V and J genes are TRBV3-1 (or the pseudogene TRBV3-2) and TRBJ2-4; 9 bases line up with TRBD1. V was clipped by 8 bases and J by 0 bases; unmatched bases: 11. The germline V gene encodes CDR1 LGHDT and CDR2 YNNKEL (reference sequence). CDR3 size: 17 residues.

This sequence joins TRBV6-2 or TRBV6-3 and TRBJ1-6; 8 nucleotides agree with TRBD1. The CDR3 has 17 amino acids. Unmatched junction bases numbered 9, after V lost 5 bases and J lost 3 bases. Per the germline V gene, CDR1 is MNHEY and CDR2 is SVGEGT. The CDR3 coding sequence is TGTGCCAGCAGTGGCAAACCAGGGGGCGGCTATAATTCACCCCTCCACTTT. Protein product: CASSGKPGGGYNSPLHF.